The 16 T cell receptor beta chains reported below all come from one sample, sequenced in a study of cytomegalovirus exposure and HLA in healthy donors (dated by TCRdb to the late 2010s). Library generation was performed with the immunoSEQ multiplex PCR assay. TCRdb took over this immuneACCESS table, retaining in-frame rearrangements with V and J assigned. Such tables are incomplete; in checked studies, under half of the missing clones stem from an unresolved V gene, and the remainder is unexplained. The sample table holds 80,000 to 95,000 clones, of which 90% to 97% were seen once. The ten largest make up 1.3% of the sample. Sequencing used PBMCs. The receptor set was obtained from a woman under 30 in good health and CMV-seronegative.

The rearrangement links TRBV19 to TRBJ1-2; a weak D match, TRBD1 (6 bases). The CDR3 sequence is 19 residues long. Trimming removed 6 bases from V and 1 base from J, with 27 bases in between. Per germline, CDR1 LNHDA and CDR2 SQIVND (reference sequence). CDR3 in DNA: TGTGCCAGTAGCCAAATCCCTGGGACAAAGCCGAACAGTAACTATGGCTACACCTTC. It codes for CASSQIPGTKPNSNYGYTF.

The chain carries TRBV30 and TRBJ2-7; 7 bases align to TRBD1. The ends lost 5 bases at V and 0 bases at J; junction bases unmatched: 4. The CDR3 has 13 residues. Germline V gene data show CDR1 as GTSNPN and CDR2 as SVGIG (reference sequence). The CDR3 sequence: CAWRQGSSYEQYF. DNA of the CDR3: TGTGCCTGGCGACAGGGATCCTCCTACGAGCAGTACTTC.

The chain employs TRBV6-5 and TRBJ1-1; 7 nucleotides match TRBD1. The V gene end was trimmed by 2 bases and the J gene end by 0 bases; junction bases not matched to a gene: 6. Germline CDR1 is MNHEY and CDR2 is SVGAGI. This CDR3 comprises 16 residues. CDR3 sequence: CASSYQQGTMNTEAFF. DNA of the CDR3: TGTGCCAGCAGTTACCAACAGGGGACAATGAACACTGAAGCTTTCTTT.

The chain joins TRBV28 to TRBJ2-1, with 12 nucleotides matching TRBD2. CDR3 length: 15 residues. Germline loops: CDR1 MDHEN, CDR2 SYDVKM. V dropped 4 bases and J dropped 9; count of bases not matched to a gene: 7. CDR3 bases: TGTGCCAGCAGTTCTCGGACTAGCGGGACAGGTGAGCAGTTCTTC. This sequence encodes CASSSRTSGTGEQFF.

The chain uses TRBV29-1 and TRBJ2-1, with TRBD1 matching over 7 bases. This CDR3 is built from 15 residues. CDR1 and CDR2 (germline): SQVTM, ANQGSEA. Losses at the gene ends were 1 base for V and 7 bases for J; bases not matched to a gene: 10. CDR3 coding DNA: TGCAGCGTTGAAGTCCGGACAGGTATCTATAATGAGCAGTTCTTC. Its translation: CSVEVRTGIYNEQFF.

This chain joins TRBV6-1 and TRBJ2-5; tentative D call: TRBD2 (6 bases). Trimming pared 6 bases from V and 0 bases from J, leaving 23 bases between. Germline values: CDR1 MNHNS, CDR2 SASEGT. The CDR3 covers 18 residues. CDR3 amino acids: CASRETPRDLPYQETQYF. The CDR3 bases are TGTGCCAGCAGGGAAACCCCCCGGGACTTGCCGTACCAAGAGACCCAGTACTTC.

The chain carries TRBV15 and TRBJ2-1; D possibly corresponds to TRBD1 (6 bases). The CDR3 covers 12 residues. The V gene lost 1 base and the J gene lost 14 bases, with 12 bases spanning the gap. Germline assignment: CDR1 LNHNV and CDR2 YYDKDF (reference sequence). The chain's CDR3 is CATSRGTDDKFF. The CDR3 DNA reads TGTGCCACCAGCAGAGGGACAGACGACAAGTTCTTC. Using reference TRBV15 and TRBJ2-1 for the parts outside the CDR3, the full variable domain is DAMVIQNPRYQVTQFGKPVTLSCSQTLNHNVMYWYQQKSSQAPKLLFHYYDKDFNNEADTPDNFQSRRPNTSFCFLDIRSPGLGDTAMYLCATSRGTDDKFFGPGTRLTVL.

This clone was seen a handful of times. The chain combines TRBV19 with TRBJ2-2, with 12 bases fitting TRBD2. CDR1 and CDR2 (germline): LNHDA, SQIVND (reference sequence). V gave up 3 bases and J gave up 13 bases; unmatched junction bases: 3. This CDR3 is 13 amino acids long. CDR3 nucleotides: TGTGCCAGTAGTATGTCACTAGCGGGAGGGCTGTTTTTT. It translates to CASSMSLAGGLFF.

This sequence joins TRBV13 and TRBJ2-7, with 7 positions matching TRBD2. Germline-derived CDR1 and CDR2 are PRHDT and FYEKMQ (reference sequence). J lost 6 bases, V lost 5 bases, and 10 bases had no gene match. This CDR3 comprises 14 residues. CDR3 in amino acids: CASSPGREDSEQYF. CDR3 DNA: TGTGCCAGCAGCCCGGGCCGGGAGGATTCCGAGCAGTACTTC.

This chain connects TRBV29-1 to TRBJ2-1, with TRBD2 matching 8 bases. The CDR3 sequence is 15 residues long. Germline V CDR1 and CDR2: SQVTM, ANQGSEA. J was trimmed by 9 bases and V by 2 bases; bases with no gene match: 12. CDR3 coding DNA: TGCAGCGTTGAAAGATCGGGGGGGGGTGCTCTTGAGCAGTTCTTC. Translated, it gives CSVERSGGGALEQFF.

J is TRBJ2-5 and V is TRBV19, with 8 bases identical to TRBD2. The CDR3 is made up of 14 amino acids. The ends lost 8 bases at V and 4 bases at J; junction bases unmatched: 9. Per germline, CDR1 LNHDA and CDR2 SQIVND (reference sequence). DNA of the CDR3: TGTGCCAGTTCCCCCGGACTAGCCTCAGAGACCCAGTACTTC. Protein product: CASSPGLASETQYF.

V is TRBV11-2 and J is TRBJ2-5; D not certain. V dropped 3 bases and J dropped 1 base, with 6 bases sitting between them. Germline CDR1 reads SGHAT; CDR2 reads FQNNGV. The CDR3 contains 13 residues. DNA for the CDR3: TGTGCCAGCAGCTTCTCCCCCCAAGAGACCCAGTACTTC. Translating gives CASSFSPQETQYF. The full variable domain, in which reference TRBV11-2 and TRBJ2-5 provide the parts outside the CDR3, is EAGVAQSPRYKIIEKRQSVAFWCNPISGHATLYWYQQILGQGPKLLIQFQNNGVVDDSQLPKDRFSAERLKGVDSTLKIQPAKLEDSAVYLCASSFSPQETQYFGPGTRLLVL.

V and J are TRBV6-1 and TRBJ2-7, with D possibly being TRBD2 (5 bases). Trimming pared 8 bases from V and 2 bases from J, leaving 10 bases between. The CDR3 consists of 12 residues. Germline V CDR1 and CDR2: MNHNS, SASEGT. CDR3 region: CASAGLTYEQYF. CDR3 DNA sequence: TGTGCCAGCGCGGGCCTTACCTACGAGCAGTACTTC.

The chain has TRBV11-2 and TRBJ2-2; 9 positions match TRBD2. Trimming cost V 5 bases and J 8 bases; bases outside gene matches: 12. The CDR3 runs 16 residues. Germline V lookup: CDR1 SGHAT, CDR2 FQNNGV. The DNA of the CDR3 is TGTGCCAGCAGCCCCATAAGGGGCGGGAGGGCAGGGGAGCTGTTTTTT. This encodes CASSPIRGGRAGELFF.

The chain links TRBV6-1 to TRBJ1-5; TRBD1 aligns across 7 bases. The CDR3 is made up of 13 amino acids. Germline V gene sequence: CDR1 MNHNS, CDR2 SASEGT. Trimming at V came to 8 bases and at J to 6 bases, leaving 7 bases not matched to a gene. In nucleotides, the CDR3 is TGTGCCAGCCTATGGAAGGGGGCTCAGCCCCAGCATTTT. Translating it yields CASLWKGAQPQHF.

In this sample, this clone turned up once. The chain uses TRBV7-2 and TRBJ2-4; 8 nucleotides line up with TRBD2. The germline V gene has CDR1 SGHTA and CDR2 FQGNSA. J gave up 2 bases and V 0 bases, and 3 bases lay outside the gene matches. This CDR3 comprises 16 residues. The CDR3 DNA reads TGTGCCAGCAGCTTAGCACTAGCGGAGCCCAAAAACATTCAGTACTTC. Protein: CASSLALAEPKNIQYF.